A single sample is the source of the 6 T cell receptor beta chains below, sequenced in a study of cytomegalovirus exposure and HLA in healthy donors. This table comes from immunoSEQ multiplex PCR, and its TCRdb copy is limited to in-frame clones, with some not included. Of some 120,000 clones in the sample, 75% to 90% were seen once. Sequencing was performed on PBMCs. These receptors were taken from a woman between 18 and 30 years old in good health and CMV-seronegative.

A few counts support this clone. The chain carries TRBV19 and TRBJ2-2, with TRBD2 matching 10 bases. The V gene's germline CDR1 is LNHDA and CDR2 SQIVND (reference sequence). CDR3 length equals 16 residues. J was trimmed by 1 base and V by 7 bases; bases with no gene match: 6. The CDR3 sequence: CASTKLAGVNTGELFF. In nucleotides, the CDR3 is TGTGCCAGTACTAAGCTAGCGGGAGTGAACACCGGGGAGCTGTTTTTT.

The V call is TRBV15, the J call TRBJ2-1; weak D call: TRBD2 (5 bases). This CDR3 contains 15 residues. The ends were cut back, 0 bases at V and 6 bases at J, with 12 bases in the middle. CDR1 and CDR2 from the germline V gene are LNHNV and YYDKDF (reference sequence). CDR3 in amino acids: CATSRDPHGVNEQFF. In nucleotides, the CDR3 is TGTGCCACCAGCAGAGACCCCCACGGGGTCAATGAGCAGTTCTTC.

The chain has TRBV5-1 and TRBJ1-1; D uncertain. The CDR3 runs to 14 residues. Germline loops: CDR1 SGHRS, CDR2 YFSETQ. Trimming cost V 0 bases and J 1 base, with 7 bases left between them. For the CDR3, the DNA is TGCGCCAGCAGCTTGGGCGCAGGGAACACTGAAGCTTTCTTT. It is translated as CASSLGAGNTEAFF.

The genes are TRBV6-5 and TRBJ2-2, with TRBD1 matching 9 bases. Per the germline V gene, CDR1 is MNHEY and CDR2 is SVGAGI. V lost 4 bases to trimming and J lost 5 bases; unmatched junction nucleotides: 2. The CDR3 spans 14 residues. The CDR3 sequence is CASSSGTGTGELFF. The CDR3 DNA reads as TGTGCCAGCAGTTCTGGGACAGGGACCGGGGAGCTGTTTTTT.

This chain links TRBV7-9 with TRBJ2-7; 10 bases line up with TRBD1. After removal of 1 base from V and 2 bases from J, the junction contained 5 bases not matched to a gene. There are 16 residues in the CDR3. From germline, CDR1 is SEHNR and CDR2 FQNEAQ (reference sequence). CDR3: CASSLDRDRGTYEQYV. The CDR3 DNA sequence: TGTGCCAGCAGCTTAGACCGGGACAGGGGCACCTACGAGCAGTACGTC.

CDR3 in DNA: TGTGCCAGCAGTCCCCATGAGGGTTTGTTGTCGGATACGCAGTATTTT. Amino acid sequence: CASSPHEGLLSDTQYF. The chain joins TRBV27 to TRBJ2-3; D perhaps matches TRBD2 (5 bases). Germline V gene sequence: CDR1 MNHEY, CDR2 SMNVEV (reference sequence). V lost 5 bases to trimming and J lost 6 bases, with 21 bases between them. There are 16 residues in the CDR3.